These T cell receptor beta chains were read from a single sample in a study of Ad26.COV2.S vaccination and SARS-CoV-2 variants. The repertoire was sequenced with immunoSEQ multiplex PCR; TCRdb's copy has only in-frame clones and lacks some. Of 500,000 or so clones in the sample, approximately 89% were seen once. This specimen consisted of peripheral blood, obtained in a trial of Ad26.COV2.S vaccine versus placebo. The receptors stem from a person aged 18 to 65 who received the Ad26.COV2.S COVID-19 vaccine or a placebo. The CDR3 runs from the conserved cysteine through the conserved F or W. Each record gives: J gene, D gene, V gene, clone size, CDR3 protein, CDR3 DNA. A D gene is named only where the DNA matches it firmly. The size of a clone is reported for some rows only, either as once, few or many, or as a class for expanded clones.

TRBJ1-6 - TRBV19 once CASSPRQGTYNSPLHF TGTGCCAGTAGTCCTCGGCAGGGGACCTATAATTCACCCCTCCACTTT
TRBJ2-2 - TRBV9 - CASSILGTPDTGELFF TGTGCCAGCAGCATACTCGGGACACCGGACACCGGGGAGCTGTTTTTT
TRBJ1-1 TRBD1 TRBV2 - CASSRDRATFLSTEAFF TGTGCCAGCAGTCGGGACAGGGCGACGTTTCTAAGCACTGAAGCTTTCTTT
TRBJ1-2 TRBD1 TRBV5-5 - CASSRTGAGGYTF TGTGCCAGCAGCAGAACAGGGGCCGGGGGCTACACCTTC
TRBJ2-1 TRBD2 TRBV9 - CASSVGLAGGYEQFF TGTGCCAGCAGCGTTGGACTAGCGGGGGGTTATGAGCAGTTCTTC
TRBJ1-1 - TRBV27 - CASSSPPDRRGLNTEAFF TGTGCCAGCAGTTCACCCCCCGATCGTCGGGGATTGAACACTGAAGCTTTCTTT
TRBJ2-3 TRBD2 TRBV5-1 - CASSWERGLSTDTQYF TGCGCCAGCAGCTGGGAGCGGGGTCTCTCCACAGATACGCAGTATTTT
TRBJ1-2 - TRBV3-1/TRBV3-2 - CASSQADGYTF TGTGCCAGCAGCCAAGCGGATGGCTACACCTTC
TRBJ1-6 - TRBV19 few CASSMRGSSYNSPLHF TGTGCCAGTAGTATGCGGGGTAGCTCCTATAATTCACCCCTCCACTTT
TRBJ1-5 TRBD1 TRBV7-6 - CASSLGHRGVDQPQHF TGTGCCAGCAGCTTAGGGCACAGGGGAGTTGATCAGCCCCAGCATTTT
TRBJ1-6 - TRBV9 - CASSRAQLNSPLHF TGTGCCAGCAGCCGGGCCCAGCTAAATTCACCCCTCCACTTT
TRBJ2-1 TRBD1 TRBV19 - CASSIWDSYNEQFF TGTGCCAGTAGTATATGGGACAGTTACAATGAGCAGTTCTTC
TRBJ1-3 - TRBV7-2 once CASSLFQRSSGNTIYF TGTGCCAGCAGCTTATTTCAGAGGAGCTCTGGAAACACCATATATTTT
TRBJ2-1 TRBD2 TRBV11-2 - CASSLVGDGGRAYNEQFF TGTGCCAGCAGCTTAGTGGGGGATGGCGGGAGGGCCTACAATGAGCAGTTCTTC